Sequencing of this T cell receptor beta chain was carried out in a study of identical twins. Overall study findings and caveats: Cross-sectional statistical analysis, not tracking of the same donors, underpinned the conclusions. There was more out-of-frame TCR alpha sharing in monozygotic twins than models estimated.

From germline, CDR1 is LNHNV and CDR2 YYDKDF (reference sequence). The CDR3 has 15 residues. Deletions cut 5 bases from V and 5 bases from J, with 18 bases between. A universal primer site was incorporated via template switching, and the cDNA contained unique molecular identifiers. TCRdb redid the calling of the 5' RACE reads with MiXCR, one entry per CDR3 protein. The profile shows 1.5 million to 2 million distinct CDR3 sequences, around a third of them singletons. This clonotype was found a few times. Its antigen is currently unknown. Sequences were obtained from cord blood. The chain combines TRBV15 with TRBJ1-2; D remains ambiguous. The TCR comes from a newborn girl in good health. CDR3 sequence: CATSSLQHGRYGYTF. The CDR3 coding sequence is TGTGCCACCAGCTCGCTTCAACACGGGAGGTATGGCTACACCTTC.